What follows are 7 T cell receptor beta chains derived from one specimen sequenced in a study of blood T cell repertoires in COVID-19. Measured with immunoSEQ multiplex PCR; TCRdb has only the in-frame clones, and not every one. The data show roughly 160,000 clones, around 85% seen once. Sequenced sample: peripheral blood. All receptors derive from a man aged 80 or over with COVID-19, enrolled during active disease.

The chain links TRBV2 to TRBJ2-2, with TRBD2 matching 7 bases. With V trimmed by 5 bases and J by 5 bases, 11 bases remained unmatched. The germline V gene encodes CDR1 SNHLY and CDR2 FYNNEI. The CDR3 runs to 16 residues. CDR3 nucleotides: TGTGCCAGCAGTCGGGAGGCGGGGGTCGCGACCGGGGAGCTGTTTTTT. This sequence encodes CASSREAGVATGELFF. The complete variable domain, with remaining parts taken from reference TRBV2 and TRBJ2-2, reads EPEVTQTPSHQVTQMGQEVILRCVPISNHLYFYWYRQILGQKVEFLVSFYNNEISEKSEIFDDQFSVERPDGSNFTLKIRSTKLEDSAMYFCASSREAGVATGELFFGEGSRLTVL.

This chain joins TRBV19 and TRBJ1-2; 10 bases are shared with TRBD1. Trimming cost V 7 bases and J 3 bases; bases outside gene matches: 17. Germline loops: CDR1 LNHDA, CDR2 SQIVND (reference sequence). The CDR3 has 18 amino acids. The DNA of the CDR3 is TGTGCCAGTAACCCCATTGCCCCGGGACAGGGGACGCACTATGGCTACACCTTC. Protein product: CASNPIAPGQGTHYGYTF. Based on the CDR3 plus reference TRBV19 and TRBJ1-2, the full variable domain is DGGITQSPKYLFRKEGQNVTLSCEQNLNHDAMYWYRQDPGQGLRLIYYSQIVNDFQKGDIAEGYSVSREKKESFPLTVTSAQKNPTAFYLCASNPIAPGQGTHYGYTFGSGTRLTVV.

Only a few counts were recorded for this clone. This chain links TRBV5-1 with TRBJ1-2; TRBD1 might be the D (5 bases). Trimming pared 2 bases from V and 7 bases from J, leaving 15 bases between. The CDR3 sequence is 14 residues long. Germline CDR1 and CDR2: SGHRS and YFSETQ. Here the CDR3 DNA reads TGCGCCAGCAGCTTACAGGCGGAAGTCCCTGGCTACACCTTC. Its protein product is CASSLQAEVPGYTF.

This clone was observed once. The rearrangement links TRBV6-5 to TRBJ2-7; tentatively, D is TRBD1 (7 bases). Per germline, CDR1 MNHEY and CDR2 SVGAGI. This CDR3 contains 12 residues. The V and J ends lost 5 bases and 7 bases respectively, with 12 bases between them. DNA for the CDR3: TGTGCCAGCAGTCGACAGGGACTGGAGCAGTACTTC. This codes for CASSRQGLEQYF.

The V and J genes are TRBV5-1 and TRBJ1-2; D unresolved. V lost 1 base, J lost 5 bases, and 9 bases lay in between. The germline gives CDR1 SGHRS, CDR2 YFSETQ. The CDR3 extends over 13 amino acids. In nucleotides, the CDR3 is TGCGCCAGCAGCTTGTCACAGTCTTATGGCTACACCTTC. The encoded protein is CASSLSQSYGYTF.

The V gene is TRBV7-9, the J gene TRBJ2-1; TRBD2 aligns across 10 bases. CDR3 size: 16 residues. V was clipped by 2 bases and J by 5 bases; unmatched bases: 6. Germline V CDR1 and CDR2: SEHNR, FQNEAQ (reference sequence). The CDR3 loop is CASSLIGLAVHNEQFF. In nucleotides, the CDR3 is TGTGCCAGCAGCTTAATAGGACTAGCGGTCCACAATGAGCAGTTCTTC.

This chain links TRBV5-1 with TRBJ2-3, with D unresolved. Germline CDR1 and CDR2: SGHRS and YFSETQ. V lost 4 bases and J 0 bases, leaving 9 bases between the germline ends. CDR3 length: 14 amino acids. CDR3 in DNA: TGCGCCAGCAGCATTGGGCCAAGCACAGATACGCAGTATTTT. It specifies CASSIGPSTDTQYF.